The 14 T cell receptor beta chains below were found in one sample sequenced in a study of CD8+ T cells in alopecia areata. Documented treatment: oral pan-JAK inhibitor, 5-10 mg twice daily. RNA, once extracted, was reverse transcribed into cDNA for use as the sequencing template. Sequenced by immunoSEQ multiplex PCR; TCRdb stores in-frame clones only, minus some. The sample lists 95,000 to 150,000 clones, over 60% occurring once. This sample comprised CD4+ T cells sorted from blood, obtained at week 4, from a patient treated with tofacitinib. Receptors originate from a human donor with alopecia areata.

The chain uses TRBV2 and TRBJ1-1; no reliable D call. The CDR3 runs 12 residues. The V end was cut by 7 bases, the J end by 2 bases, with 8 bases between. Germline V gives CDR1 SNHLY, CDR2 FYNNEI. CDR3 residues: CASIWQNTEAFF. CDR3 nucleotides: TGTGCCAGCATTTGGCAAAACACTGAAGCTTTCTTT.

The CDR3 nucleotides are TGCAGCGTCGGGACAGTGAGGGGGTACGAGCAGTACTTC. Protein: CSVGTVRGYEQYF. The rearrangement joins TRBV29-1 to TRBJ2-7, with 7 positions matching TRBD1. V trimming: 6 bases; J trimming: 4 bases; junction bases outside the gene matches: 9. Germline V gene data show CDR1 as SQVTM and CDR2 as ANQGSEA. The CDR3 loop spans 13 amino acids.

The chain combines TRBV7-9 with TRBJ1-4; 7 nucleotides align to TRBD1. Trimming cost V 5 bases and J 0 bases; bases outside gene matches: 9. This CDR3 comprises 17 residues. Germline V gene data show CDR1 as SEHNR and CDR2 as FQNEAQ (reference sequence). CDR3 nucleotides: TGTGCCAGCAGCGTCACAGGGGCTTGGGCAACTAATGAAAAACTGTTTTTT. Protein: CASSVTGAWATNEKLFF.

This clone was observed at least ten times. J is TRBJ2-1 and V is TRBV4-1, with 7 bases matching TRBD1. The CDR3 is made up of 12 amino acids. In germline, CDR1 is MGHRA, CDR2 YSYEKL. V lost 1 base, J lost 10 bases, and 1 base stayed unmatched. CDR3 sequence reads: CASSQVGQEQFF. DNA of the CDR3: TGCGCCAGCAGCCAAGTGGGACAGGAGCAGTTCTTC.

This clone was picked up a small number of times. V usage is TRBV5-4 and J usage is TRBJ2-5; D unresolved. From germline, CDR1 is SGHNT and CDR2 YYREEE (reference sequence). Trimming shortened V by 0 bases and J by 9 bases, and 15 bases separated the two germline ends. The CDR3 extends over 14 amino acids. The CDR3, as DNA: TGTGCCAGCAGCTTGGAAACGGGTGCGAGACCCCAGTACTTC. Translating gives CASSLETGARPQYF.

This clone was seen a handful of times. The chain joins TRBV5-1 to TRBJ2-5; TRBD1 matches 11 bases. CDR1 SGHRS and CDR2 YFSETQ come from the germline V gene. The CDR3 sequence is 15 residues long. J was trimmed by 4 bases and V by 4 bases; bases with no gene match: 6. CDR3 sequence reads: CASSKPGQGGETQYF. CDR3 nucleotides: TGCGCCAGCAGCAAACCGGGACAGGGGGGAGAGACCCAGTACTTC.

In its sample, this clone was seen a few times. J is TRBJ1-4 and V is TRBV6-6, with TRBD1 as a possible D gene (6 bases). Trimming took 2 bases from V and 8 from J, leaving 15 bases between them. The CDR3 is 15 residues long. Germline CDR1 and CDR2: MNHNY and SVGAGI (reference sequence). The CDR3 sequence is CASSYGRGRREKLFF. Written as DNA, the CDR3 is TGTGCCAGCAGTTACGGCCGGGGGCGAAGGGAAAAACTGTTTTTT.

This chain joins TRBV13 and TRBJ1-2; 8 bases agree with TRBD1. The CDR3 length is 15 residues. The V gene's germline CDR1 is PRHDT and CDR2 FYEKMQ (reference sequence). V gave up 5 bases and J gave up 4 bases; unmatched junction bases: 9. The CDR3 coding sequence is TGTGCCAGCAGCACGACAGGGGAAGAAGGCTATGGCTACACCTTC. Translated: CASSTTGEEGYGYTF.

The gene calls are TRBV15 and TRBJ1-5; D not certain. With 2 bases removed from V and 2 bases from J, the gap between germline ends came to 16 bases. This CDR3 is 17 amino acids long. Looked up from germline, CDR1 is LNHNV and CDR2 is YYDKDF (reference sequence). The CDR3 nucleotides are TGTGCCACCAGCAGATTTATACATACCTCGGGCAATCAGCCCCAGCATTTT. This codes for CATSRFIHTSGNQPQHF.

The chain couples TRBV18 to TRBJ1-1, with TRBD1 identical over 9 bases. This CDR3 spans 15 amino acids. The junction had 9 bases not matched to a gene; V was cut back by 3 bases and J by 7 bases. The germline CDR1 and CDR2 sequences are KGHSH and LQKENI. CDR3 in amino acids: CASSPQGGQGVEAFF. In DNA, the CDR3 is TGTGCCAGCTCACCCCAGGGGGGACAGGGCGTTGAAGCTTTCTTT.

This clone was seen a single time. The chain joins TRBV5-1 to TRBJ2-1, with no clear D. V was clipped by 0 bases and J by 0 bases, with 13 bases between them. The CDR3 spans 17 residues. Per germline, CDR1 SGHRS and CDR2 YFSETQ. CDR3 loop: CASSLVLPGPSYNEQFF. The CDR3 bases are TGCGCCAGCAGCTTGGTGCTCCCAGGACCCTCCTACAATGAGCAGTTCTTC.

This rearrangement joins TRBV29-1 to TRBJ1-3; 7 nucleotides line up with TRBD1. Per germline, CDR1 SQVTM and CDR2 ANQGSEA. Losses at the gene ends were 5 bases for V and 0 bases for J; bases not matched to a gene: 10. This CDR3 spans 16 amino acids. The CDR3 protein is CSVSYGQAYSGNTIYF. In DNA form, the CDR3 reads TGCAGCGTTTCTTATGGACAGGCATACTCTGGAAACACCATATATTTT.

The chain couples TRBV25-1 to TRBJ1-1; D is ambiguous. V lost 5 bases, J lost 10 bases, and 11 bases lay in between. The CDR3 consists of 11 residues. The germline gives CDR1 MGHDK, CDR2 SYGVNS. CDR3 sequence: CASSYTGGAFF. Written as DNA, the CDR3 is TGTGCCAGCAGTTACACGGGAGGAGCTTTCTTT.

This clone was counted between two and nine times. V and J are TRBV2 and TRBJ2-1, with D possibly matching TRBD2 (6 bases). Trimming removed 4 bases at V and 10 bases at J, with 17 bases between. Per the germline V gene, CDR1 is SNHLY and CDR2 is FYNNEI. The CDR3 consists of 14 residues. The CDR3: CASSVVKVAVEQFF. DNA of the CDR3: TGTGCCAGCAGTGTGGTTAAGGTAGCGGTCGAGCAGTTCTTC.